This TCR beta chain was found in a study of cytomegalovirus exposure and HLA in healthy donors (TCRdb year 2017). In terms of the full investigation: An earlier analysis of several hundred of the donors reported over 250 Gb of sequence data and about 120 million unique TCR beta sequences obtained from about 179 million T cells. Roughly 300 gigabases of sequencing data and around 85 million unique TCR sequences made up an early release that covered 500 to 700 HLA-typed donors. Among the approximately 400 genotyped donors, around 81% belonged to the genetic ancestry cluster associated with self-reported Caucasian donors. The study aimed to test whether signatures of past pathogen exposure could be identified by cataloging public T cell receptors. The study used immunosequencing to profile the T cell repertoires of approximately 650 subjects and linked those repertoires to cytomegalovirus serostatus. Along with the roughly 710-subject first cohort, a separate validation cohort of over a hundred different subjects was used. High-throughput TCR immunosequencing, statistical association of individual TCRs with disease status, and machine learning were combined to predict cytomegalovirus infection status. A later analysis re-examined previously published TCR beta repertoires from roughly 720 donors and added high-resolution HLA genotyping to investigate patterns of TCR occurrence. Rather than using new phenotypic data, the later analysis identified candidate immune exposures from TCR beta sequences and from how often those sequences occurred across donors. In an earlier analysis of over 550 of the donors, high-throughput TCR beta sequencing was used to judge whether each TCR beta V gene segment behaved as functional or pseudogenic. Donor age, sex, ethnicity and CMV serostatus were compiled together with the repertoire data. A later genetic analysis used genome-wide SNP genotypes for about 65% of the 666 donors, treating that subset as a discovery cohort. Every discovery cohort repertoire had been produced on one sequencing platform. Both class I and class II loci were covered by HLA typing, at four-digit resolution. The number of typed donors differed by locus: about 620-640 for A, B, C, DRB1 and DQB1; approximately 540 for DQA1; 600 to 610 for DPA1; and around 450 for DPB1. About five DR-DQ haplotypes were treated as single units for association and clustering because of strong linkage in the cohort. Among 300 to 450 genotyped donors of the cohort, an average of around 240,000 unique TCR beta nucleotide sequences were sequenced per donor, around 20% of them non-productive.

The cohort comprised under 700 healthy bone marrow donors. At the time of sampling, all cohort members were nominally healthy, though unrecorded immune exposures were likely present. The donor tested CMV seronegative and was one of the 352 seronegative cohort members. A peripheral blood sample was provided by each donor, and peripheral blood mononuclear cells were used for TCR beta sequencing. Genomic DNA was extracted from the blood cell samples with the Qiagen DNeasy Blood Extraction Kit. Receptor libraries were prepared by the immunoSEQ multiplex PCR assay. A mixture of 60 forward primers for TCR Vbeta segments and 13 reverse primers for TCR Jbeta segments was used in the multiplex PCR. The CDR3 region of rearranged TCR beta genes was amplified from genomic DNA with a multiplex PCR assay. The Illumina HiSeq System was used to sequence the amplified TCR beta libraries as 87-base-pair reads. Per the original workflow: In a later analysis, 77 million or so unique TCR beta chains were counted across the 650 to 700 repertoires, and around 11 million of these chains were shared by at least two donors. To remove PCR and sequencing errors, raw reads were error-corrected and collapsed into unique sequences using a nearest-neighbor algorithm that merged closely related sequences. V, D and J gene segments were assigned by aligning CDR3 sequences to IMGT reference sequences. For a sequence to be retained, at least a six-nucleotide match to both a V gene segment and a J gene segment was required. A rearrangement was called productive if the CDR3 had no stop codons and remained in frame with V and J, and every other rearrangement was called non-productive. Following IMGT convention, CDR3 was defined as the stretch from the second conserved V-encoded cysteine up to the conserved J-encoded phenylalanine. The earlier analysis of roughly 590 of the donors excluded any sequence lacking an unambiguous match to a single V gene segment. In an earlier analysis of 450 to 750 of the donors, a V segment was called functional when productive rearrangements were above 56.7%, and segregating when the standard deviation between donors exceeded 5%. A statistical classification framework was developed to diagnose cytomegalovirus status using the catalog of TCR beta chain sequences. V and J gene assignment, in a later analysis, came from comparing TCR nucleotide sequences with IMGT/GENE-DB human TR gene sequences. A later analysis assigned CDR3 sequences and most-parsimonious VDJ recombination scenarios with the TCRdist pipeline. In a later analysis, every TCR beta chain was defined by the combination of its CDR3 amino acid sequence and its V-gene family, and reads without a unique V-gene family were dropped. A later analysis removed 592 highly shared, low-generation-probability nucleotide sequences to deal with suspected cross-contamination and a sequencing artifact. In a later analysis, a clonal expansion index was calculated for each public chain from normalized within-repertoire ranks of inferred template counts. In a later analysis, generation probabilities were computed with a VDJ recombination model fitted to out-of-frame rearrangements, and the resulting probabilities were checked against IGoR. In a later analysis, TCR-TCR, TCR-HLA and TCR-CMV co-occurrence was scored with hypergeometric tests, and a repertoire-size bias correction was applied to TCR pairs. In a later analysis, false discovery rates were estimated by permuting HLA or CMV assignments 20 times. In a later analysis, co-occurring TCRs were grouped using DBSCAN, with TCRdist sequence similarity added in when clustering inside HLA-allele-positive subsets. Repertoires with fewer than 30,000 or more than 120,000 public chains, plus five repertoires with anomalous nucleotide sharing, were excluded from co-occurrence clustering. TCRdb took this table from immuneACCESS and kept in-frame rearrangements with V and J called. Such tables lack part of the clones; where checked against another copy, unresolved V genes explain under half of the gap, and the rest is unexplained. The DNA gave D and trimming, while V, J and clone size come from that table. Here the sample has tens of thousands of clones; just over 75% occur a single time. The ten top clones hold around 0.63% of the sample.

A note on this clone: Its antigen is unknown. Base qualities are not recorded, but no much larger clone differs from it by a single base.

Study-wide conclusions, independent of this receptor: This cohort had only TCR beta chains sequenced, and the lack of alpha or paired-chain data limited which features could be detected. Strong co-occurrence of HLA alleles, especially DR and DQ, made assigning TCR associations to individual alleles difficult. A later analysis associated 16,951 TCR beta sequences with specific HLA alleles at a false discovery rate of 0.05. A further reported finding was that TCR beta sequences accurately predicted the HLA-A and HLA-B alleles for most subjects in the first cohort. A cluster of highly shared sequence variants was judged likely to represent a technical artifact of the sequencing pipeline. Because HLA typing was unavailable for some donors at each locus, only the typed subset was used in association tests. CMV serostatus was the only immune exposure information available for the cohort. According to a later analysis, most CMV-associated TCR beta chains appeared to be HLA-restricted, and the HLA associations seemed to be driven largely by CMV exposure. According to a later genetic analysis, donors in an Asian-associated ancestry cluster had fewer N-insertions in productive TCRs than the approximately 690-donor mean. The classifier was reported to diagnose cytomegalovirus status with high specificity and sensitivity in both the original cohort and the validation cohort. It was suggested by the authors that the approach could potentially be generalized to other disease states and immunological phenotypes. The study listed approximately 150 TCR beta chains as associated with cytomegalovirus. In an earlier analysis of about 550 of the donors, most TCR beta V segments were observed in productive rearrangements about 90% or about 30% of the time, broadly matching IMGT annotations. In a later analysis, several top co-occurrence clusters were reported to appear linked to parvovirus B19, influenza, CMV and Epstein-Barr virus. The presence/absence analyses assumed that sequencing depth was roughly uniform across donors, and that assumption may not be true. Most TCR sequences were observed very rarely across donors, whereas some public TCRs were present in many individuals. In vitro tests confirmed that a few of the cytomegalovirus-associated TCR beta chains recognize cytomegalovirus antigens. V-gene and J-gene trimming of TCR beta chains was associated with a missense DCLRE1C variant in a later genetic analysis, and the association was replicated in an independent cohort. Because counts were too low, 15 to 20 rarely observed V segments, including chromosome 9 orphons, were excluded from the earlier analysis of around 590 of the donors. Correlated functional status among segregating V segments might reflect linkage disequilibrium, but an unknown experimental factor could not be ruled out. In a later analysis, TCR association rates were found to vary across HLA loci, with the most associated TCRs seen for DRB1 alleles and the fewest for HLA-C alleles. In a later analysis, HLA-associated TCR beta chains showed more clonal expansion and lower generation probabilities than non-associated chains that were equally common.

Sequencing was done on a sample of PBMCs. This TCR derives from a young man in good health and CMV-seronegative.

The nucleotide sequence reads as follows: TGTGCCACCAGCAGAGAGCAGGGCGTACACACTGAAGCTTTCTTT. Protein translation: CATSREQGVHTEAFF. The chain is encoded by TRBV15 joined to TRBJ1-1; the best D guess is TRBD1, with 5 bases matching. As encoded in the germline V gene (reference sequence), CDR1 is LNHNV while CDR2 is YYDKDF. Trimming costs V 0 bases and J 3 bases, and their ends lie 11 bases apart. Taken from cysteine to phenylalanine, the CDR3 has 15 residues. Only CDR3 DNA remains: 45 bases, in frame from the first base.